This T cell receptor beta chain stems from a study of blood T cell repertoires in COVID-19. Across the study: From T cells, B-cell-depleted T cells, or PBMCs came the material, which was cDNA or gDNA.

The CDR3 is made up of 15 amino acids. V lost 2 bases, J lost 7 bases, and 18 bases lay in between. Germline V gene sequence: CDR1 SGHRS, CDR2 YFSETQ. Data came from immunoSEQ multiplex PCR; TCRdb stores just in-frame clones and leaves some out. In the table there are 250,000 to 300,000 clones, roughly nine tenths of which are singletons. The clonotype was recovered from a woman aged 50 to 60 who had been exposed to COVID-19. V and J are TRBV5-1 and TRBJ1-1; D uncertain. Sequencing was carried out using PBMCs or T cells enriched from blood (not recorded which). The CDR3 sequence is CASSFQGMGRNEAFF. In nucleotides, the CDR3 is TGCGCCAGCAGCTTCCAAGGAATGGGCAGAAATGAAGCTTTCTTT.